This T cell receptor (beta chain) was found in a study of somatic mutations in cytotoxic T cells in rheumatoid arthritis. The length of the CDR3 is 16 residues. CDR1 is SGHVS, CDR2 FNYEAQ, per germline. Trimming took 6 bases from V and 0 from J, leaving 15 bases between them. This clone has only a few counts. Its antigen is unidentified. The method was immunoSEQ multiplex PCR; TCRdb's version includes in-frame clones alone and lacks a portion of them. This sample has about 14,000 clones, with roughly 80% found just once. Points from the study as a whole: Age was associated with higher CD8+ clonality in rheumatoid arthritis patients, not in healthy controls. Rheumatoid arthritis patients showed slight TRBV07 underrepresentation, and this was not adjusted for multiple comparisons.

What was sequenced was CD8+ T cells sorted from blood. The gene calls are TRBV7-6 and TRBJ2-1; D not resolved. This clonotype originated in an adult with rheumatoid arthritis. CDR3 nucleotides: TGTGCCAGCAGTTCCGACGGACCTAGCTCCTACAATGAGCAGTTCTTC. Residues: CASSSDGPSSYNEQFF.